Sequencing of this T cell receptor beta chain was carried out in a study of shared clonotypes between healthy human individuals. Broader study findings: In a handful of donors, around 5% of naive CD4 clonotypes appeared in common.

Repertoires were generated with immunoSEQ multiplex PCR, while TCRdb's copy carries only in-frame clones and drops some. The data show 1,500,000 or so clones, with about 98.5% seen just once and roughly 0.36% held by the top ten. Germline V gene sequence: CDR1 MDHEN, CDR2 SYDVKM. CDR3 size: 12 residues. With regard to this clone: Its antigen is still unknown. An end of the junction does not agree with germline; a read error may underlie this.

The chain carries TRBV28 and TRBJ2-7; maybe TRBD2 (5 bases). The receptor was isolated from a man younger than 40 in good health. The sample consisted of naive CD4+ T cells sorted from blood. Subset noted: CD45RA+ positively selected. For the CDR3, the DNA is TGTGCCAGCTTTTCTAGCCCCTATGAGCAGTACTTC. This sequence encodes CASFSSPYEQYF. Filled out from reference TRBV28 and TRBJ2-7, the complete variable domain reads DVKVTQSSRYLVKRTGEKVFLECVQDMDHENMFWYRQDPGLGLRLIYFSYDVKMKEKGDIPEGYSVSREKKERFSLILESASTNQTSMYLCASFSSPYEQYFGPGTRLTVT.